This T cell receptor (beta chain) was observed in a study of cytomegalovirus exposure and HLA in healthy donors. Findings of the study overall: HLA restriction was apparent for most CMV-associated TCR beta chains in a later analysis.

Concerning this clone: Its specificity is unknown.

J lost 4 bases, V lost 2 bases, and 3 bases had no gene match. In germline, CDR1 is SGHRS, CDR2 YFSETQ. The CDR3 runs to 14 residues. The PCR ran on 60 Vbeta and 13 Jbeta primers. The data were produced by immunoSEQ multiplex PCR, yet TCRdb's version contains in-frame clones alone and is incomplete. The sample contains over 100,000 clones, about 70% of which appear only once. The receptor was derived from a woman in her 30s in good health and CMV-seronegative. What was sequenced was PBMCs. This rearrangement joins TRBV5-1 to TRBJ2-7; the match to TRBD1 covers 10 bases. Here the CDR3 reads CASSLTGQGYEQYF. CDR3 coding DNA: TGCGCCAGCAGCTTAACGGGACAGGGGTACGAGCAGTACTTC.